Below, one T cell receptor beta chain is given with its context. The entry originates in a study of blood T cell repertoires in COVID-19. Authors' methods: Reference gene primer amplification in the assay estimated nucleated cell counts. Generated by immunoSEQ multiplex PCR, the TCRdb table keeps only in-frame clones and is missing some. V and J calls and clone size are as listed in that table; D and trimming were resolved from the DNA. Among 200,000 to 300,000 clones listed, approximately 90% were seen once. Germline CDR1 and CDR2: KGHSH and LQKENI. CDR3 length: 16 amino acids. V lost 3 bases, J lost 3 bases, and 14 bases lay in between.

This receptor was taken from a middle-aged woman who had recovered from COVID-19. The rearrangement links TRBV18 to TRBJ1-4, with D perhaps matching TRBD1 (6 bases). Sequenced material: peripheral blood. The CDR3 loop reads CASSPAGGQPNEKLFF. In DNA, the CDR3 is TGTGCCAGCTCACCCGCGGGGGGACAACCTAATGAAAAACTGTTTTTT.